These 17 T cell receptor beta chains originate from one sample sequenced in a study of graft-versus-host responses after intestinal transplantation. Method: immunoSEQ multiplex PCR; TCRdb's copy keeps in-frame clones and lacks some. This table has tens of thousands of clones, 90% to 95% appearing once. Here the sequenced sample was PBMCs, taken 118 days after intestinal transplantation. The receptors derive from a human patient who received an intestinal transplant, so some T cells may come from the graft donor.

The rearrangement uses TRBV5-1 and TRBJ2-7; D remains ambiguous. This CDR3 contains 11 residues. Germline V gene sequence: CDR1 SGHRS, CDR2 YFSETQ. V was clipped by 8 bases and J by 4 bases, with 10 bases between them. The CDR3 DNA follows: TGCGCCAGGCCAGGCGGTTACGAGCAGTACTTC. Encoded protein: CARPGGYEQYF.

The V call is TRBV30, the J call TRBJ2-7; D might be TRBD2 (6 bases). Germline CDR1 GTSNPN, CDR2 SVGIG (reference sequence). The CDR3 spans 14 residues. Trimming removed 0 bases at V and 7 bases at J, with 16 bases between. CDR3 loop: CAWSVGGLGREQYF. The CDR3 DNA is TGTGCCTGGAGTGTCGGGGGTTTGGGTCGGGAGCAGTACTTC.

The V and J genes are TRBV5-1 and TRBJ2-5, with TRBD1 matching 8 bases. The CDR3 consists of 14 residues. V shed 5 bases, J shed 1 base, and the junction held 4 bases outside the gene matches. CDR1 is SGHRS and CDR2 is YFSETQ in the germline V gene. The CDR3, as DNA: TGCGCCAGCAGTCCAGGACAGGGCCAAGAGACCCAGTACTTC. Its translation: CASSPGQGQETQYF.

The V call is TRBV7-9, the J call TRBJ2-7; 8 bases are a match to TRBD1. The CDR3 loop spans 13 amino acids. Trimming at V came to 5 bases and at J to 2 bases, leaving 2 bases not matched to a gene. Germline V gives CDR1 SEHNR, CDR2 FQNEAQ (reference sequence). The CDR3 protein is CASSLRGPYEQYF. The CDR3 nucleotides read TGTGCCAGCAGCCTCAGGGGGCCCTACGAGCAGTACTTC.

This clone was observed once. The chain couples TRBV14 to TRBJ2-5; 12 nucleotides align to TRBD2. The germline V gene has CDR1 SGHDN and CDR2 FVKESK. Losses at the gene ends were 1 base for V and 4 bases for J; bases not matched to a gene: 7. The CDR3 has 17 amino acids. The DNA of the CDR3 is TGTGCCAGCAGCCAAGGTGAGACTAGCGGGAGAATAGAGACCCAGTACTTC. Residues: CASSQGETSGRIETQYF.

The V gene is TRBV7-9, the J gene TRBJ2-7; D is possibly TRBD1 (6 bases). CDR1 and CDR2 from the germline V gene are SEHNR and FQNEAQ (reference sequence). The V end was cut by 5 bases, the J end by 4 bases, with 12 bases between. This CDR3 region has 13 residues. In nucleotides, the CDR3 is TGTGCCAGCAGCCGTAAAGGGGGATACGAGCAGTACTTC. It codes for CASSRKGGYEQYF.

This chain uses TRBV28 with TRBJ1-2; TRBD1 matches at 7 bases. Germline-derived CDR1 and CDR2 are MDHEN and SYDVKM. With 7 bases clipped from V and 7 bases from J, the junction kept 9 bases outside the gene matches. This CDR3 has 13 amino acids. DNA for the CDR3: TGTGCCAGCACCCCGGCGGGACAGAGTGGCTACACCTTC. Translated, it gives CASTPAGQSGYTF.

This chain joins TRBV7-8 and TRBJ2-5; 11 bases agree with TRBD1. The J segment lost 4 bases and the V segment lost 5 bases, leaving 6 bases of the junction unmatched. The germline V gene encodes CDR1 SGHVS and CDR2 FQNEAQ. This CDR3 spans 15 amino acids. The CDR3 DNA reads as TGTGCCAGCAGCAGACGGACAGGGGGCTTAGAGACCCAGTACTTC. As protein: CASSRRTGGLETQYF. Based on the CDR3 plus reference TRBV7-8 and TRBJ2-5, the full variable domain is GAGVSQSPRYKVAKRGQDVALRCDPISGHVSLFWYQQALGQGPEFLTYFQNEAQLDKSGLPSDRFFAERPEGSVSTLKIQRTQQEDSAVYLCASSRRTGGLETQYFGPGTRLLVL.

The V call is TRBV11-2, the J call TRBJ2-1; the match to TRBD2 covers 8 bases. Germline CDR1 and CDR2: SGHAT and FQNNGV. The trim removed 5 bases at V and 4 bases at J, leaving 7 bases unmatched. CDR3 length: 15 amino acids. The CDR3 DNA sequence: TGTGCCAGCAGCCCCGGGGTAGCGGGGTACAATGAGCAGTTCTTC. Residues: CASSPGVAGYNEQFF.

V usage is TRBV5-5 and J usage is TRBJ2-7; 7 nucleotides agree with TRBD2. Germline loops: CDR1 SGHKS, CDR2 YYEKEE (reference sequence). Trimming took 0 bases from V and 2 from J; bases not matched to a gene: 5. CDR3 length equals 15 residues. CDR3 coding DNA: TGTGCCAGCAGCTTGGCCCCTAGCGGAACCTACGAGCAGTACTTC. It specifies CASSLAPSGTYEQYF. The whole variable domain, filled in from reference TRBV5-5 and TRBJ2-7, reads DAGVTQSPTHLIKTRGQQVTLRCSPISGHKSVSWYQQVLGQGPQFIFQYYEKEERGRGNFPDRFSARQFPNYSSELNVNALLLGDSALYLCASSLAPSGTYEQYFGPGTRLTVT.

The rearrangement joins TRBV5-1 to TRBJ2-2; D uncertain. Germline CDR1 SGHRS, CDR2 YFSETQ. This CDR3 is built from 14 residues. V was pared by 2 bases and J by 4 bases, with 9 bases between. CDR3 bases: TGCGCCAGCAGCTTCGCCACTTCCACCGGGGAGCTGTTTTTT. It translates to CASSFATSTGELFF.

Of note for this clone: At the DNA level, this CDR3 is encoded by other sequences in the same sample as well. The chain joins TRBV19 to TRBJ2-6, with TRBD1 matching 7 bases. The CDR3 is 20 amino acids. Germline V gives CDR1 LNHDA, CDR2 SQIVND (reference sequence). V lost 6 bases, J lost 0 bases, and 17 bases stayed unmatched. CDR3 residues: CASSIKTGYLGDSGANVLTF. CDR3 nucleotide sequence: TGTGCCAGTAGCATAAAGACAGGGTATTTGGGCGACTCTGGGGCCAACGTCCTGACTTTC.

The chain has TRBV5-1 and TRBJ2-7; 8 positions match TRBD1. With 4 bases clipped from V and 2 bases from J, the junction kept 11 bases outside the gene matches. Germline CDR1 and CDR2: SGHRS and YFSETQ. The CDR3 is 16 amino acids. Here the CDR3 DNA reads TGCGCCAGCAGCAAAGGCTACTTGGACAGGGCCTACGAGCAGTACTTC. This codes for CASSKGYLDRAYEQYF.

The chain employs TRBV14 and TRBJ2-1; 7 bases line up with TRBD2. Germline V gene data show CDR1 as SGHDN and CDR2 as FVKESK. V dropped 0 bases and J dropped 8; count of bases not matched to a gene: 13. This CDR3 spans 17 amino acids. Here the CDR3 reads CASSQDLLGGGSDEQFF. CDR3 DNA: TGTGCCAGCAGCCAAGACTTGCTTGGTGGCGGGAGTGATGAGCAGTTCTTC. The whole variable domain, filled in from reference TRBV14 and TRBJ2-1, reads EAGVTQFPSHSVIEKGQTVTLRCDPISGHDNLYWYRRVMGKEIKFLLHFVKESKQDESGMPNNRFLAERTGGTYSTLKVQPAELEDSGVYFCASSQDLLGGGSDEQFFGPGTRLTVL.

V is TRBV19 and J is TRBJ1-5; TRBD1 aligns across 9 bases. Germline CDR1 is LNHDA and CDR2 is SQIVND (reference sequence). V gave up 7 bases and J gave up 0 bases; unmatched junction bases: 13. CDR3 length: 18 residues. CDR3 nucleotides: TGTGCCAGTAAGTCCGGGACAGGGTTTCCGGATAGCAATCAGCCCCAGCATTTT. Its protein is CASKSGTGFPDSNQPQHF.

The J gene is TRBJ2-2, the V gene TRBV5-1, with a possible D match to TRBD1 (6 bases). This CDR3 region has 15 residues. V dropped 5 bases and J dropped 2 bases, with 13 bases sitting between them. Looked up from germline, CDR1 is SGHRS and CDR2 is YFSETQ. The CDR3 sequence is CASSKGVTNTGELFF. DNA of the CDR3: TGCGCCAGCAGTAAGGGGGTTACCAACACCGGGGAGCTGTTTTTT.

The chain recombines TRBV15 with TRBJ2-2; tentative D call: TRBD2 (6 bases). Germline V gene sequence: CDR1 LNHNV, CDR2 YYDKDF (reference sequence). V was pared by 8 bases and J by 6 bases, with 10 bases between. The CDR3 length is 12 residues. CDR3 DNA: TGTGCCACCTCAAGCGGGTCCGGGGAGCTGTTTTTT. Translation: CATSSGSGELFF.